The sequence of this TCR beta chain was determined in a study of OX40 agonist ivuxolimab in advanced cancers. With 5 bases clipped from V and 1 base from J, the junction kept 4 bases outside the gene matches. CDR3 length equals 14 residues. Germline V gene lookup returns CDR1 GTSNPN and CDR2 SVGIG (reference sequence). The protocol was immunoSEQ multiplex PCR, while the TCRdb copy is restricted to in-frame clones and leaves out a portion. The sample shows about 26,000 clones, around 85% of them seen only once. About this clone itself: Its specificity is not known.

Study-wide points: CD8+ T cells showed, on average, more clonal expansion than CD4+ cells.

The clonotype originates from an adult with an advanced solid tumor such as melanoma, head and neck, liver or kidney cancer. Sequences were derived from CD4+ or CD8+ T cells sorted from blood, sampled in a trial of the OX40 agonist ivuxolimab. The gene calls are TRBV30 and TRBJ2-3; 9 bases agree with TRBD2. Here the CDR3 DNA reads TGTGCCTGGCAAAGACTAGCGGGCACAGATACGCAGTATTTT. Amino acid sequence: CAWQRLAGTDTQYF.